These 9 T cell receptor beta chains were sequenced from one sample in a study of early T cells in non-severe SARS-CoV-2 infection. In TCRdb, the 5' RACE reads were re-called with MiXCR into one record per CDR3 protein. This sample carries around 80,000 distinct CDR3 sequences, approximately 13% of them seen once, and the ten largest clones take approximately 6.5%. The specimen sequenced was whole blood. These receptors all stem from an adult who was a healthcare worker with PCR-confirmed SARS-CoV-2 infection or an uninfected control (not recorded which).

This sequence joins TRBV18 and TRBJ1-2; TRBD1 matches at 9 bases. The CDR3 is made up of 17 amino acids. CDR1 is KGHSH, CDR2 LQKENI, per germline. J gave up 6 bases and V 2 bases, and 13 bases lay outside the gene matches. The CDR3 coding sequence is TGTGCCAGCTCACCAGGGACAGGGTTTTTGGCGGTCGATGGCTACACCTTC. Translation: CASSPGTGFLAVDGYTF.

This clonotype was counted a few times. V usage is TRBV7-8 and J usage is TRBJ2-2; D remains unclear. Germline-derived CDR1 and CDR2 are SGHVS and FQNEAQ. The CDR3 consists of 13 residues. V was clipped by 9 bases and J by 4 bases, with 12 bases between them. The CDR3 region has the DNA TGTGCCAGTCACGGGTCAACCACCGGGGAGCTGTTTTTT. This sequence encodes CASHGSTTGELFF.

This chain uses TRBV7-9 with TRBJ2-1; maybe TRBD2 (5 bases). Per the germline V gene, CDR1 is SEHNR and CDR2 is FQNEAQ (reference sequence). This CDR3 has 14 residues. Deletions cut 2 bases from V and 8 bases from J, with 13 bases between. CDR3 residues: CASSLMGAEYEQFF. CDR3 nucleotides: TGTGCCAGCAGCTTAATGGGAGCGGAATATGAGCAGTTCTTC.

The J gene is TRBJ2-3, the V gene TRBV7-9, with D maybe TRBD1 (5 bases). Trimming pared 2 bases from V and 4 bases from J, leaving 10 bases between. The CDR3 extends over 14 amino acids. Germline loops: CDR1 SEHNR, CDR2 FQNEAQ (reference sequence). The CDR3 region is CASSLLQGADTQYF. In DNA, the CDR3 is TGTGCCAGCAGCTTACTGCAGGGCGCAGATACGCAGTATTTT.

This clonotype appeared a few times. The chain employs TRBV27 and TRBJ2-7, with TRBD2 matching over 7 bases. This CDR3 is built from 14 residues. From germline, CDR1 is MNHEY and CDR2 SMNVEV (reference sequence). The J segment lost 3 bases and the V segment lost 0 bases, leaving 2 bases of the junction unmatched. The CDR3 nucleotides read TGTGCCAGCAGTTTATCGGGGGGGAGCTACGAGCAGTACTTC. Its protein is CASSLSGGSYEQYF.

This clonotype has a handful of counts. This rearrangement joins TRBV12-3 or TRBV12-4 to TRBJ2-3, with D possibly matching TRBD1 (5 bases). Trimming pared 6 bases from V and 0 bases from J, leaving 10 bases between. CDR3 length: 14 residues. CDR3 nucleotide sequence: TGTGCCAGCAGGCCGGACATTAGCACAGATACGCAGTATTTT. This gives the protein CASRPDISTDTQYF.

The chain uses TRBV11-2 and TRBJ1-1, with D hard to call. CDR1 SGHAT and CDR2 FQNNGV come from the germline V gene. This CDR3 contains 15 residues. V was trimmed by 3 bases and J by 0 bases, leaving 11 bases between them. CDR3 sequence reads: CASSFGISMNTEAFF. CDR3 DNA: TGTGCCAGCAGCTTTGGAATAAGCATGAACACTGAAGCTTTCTTT.

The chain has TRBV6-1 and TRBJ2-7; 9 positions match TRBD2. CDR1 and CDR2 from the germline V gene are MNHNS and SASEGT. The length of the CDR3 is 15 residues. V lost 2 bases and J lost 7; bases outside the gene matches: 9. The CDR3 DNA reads TGTGCCAGCAGTGAACAGCCGGGACTAGCTGGGGAGCAGTACTTC. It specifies CASSEQPGLAGEQYF.

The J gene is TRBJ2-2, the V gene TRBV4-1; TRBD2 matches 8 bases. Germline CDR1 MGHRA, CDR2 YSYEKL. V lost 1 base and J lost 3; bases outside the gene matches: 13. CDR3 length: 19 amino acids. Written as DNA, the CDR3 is TGCGCCAGCAGCCAAGGCCCGAGCGGGGGACTTGTATACACCGGGGAGCTGTTTTTT. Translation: CASSQGPSGGLVYTGELFF.